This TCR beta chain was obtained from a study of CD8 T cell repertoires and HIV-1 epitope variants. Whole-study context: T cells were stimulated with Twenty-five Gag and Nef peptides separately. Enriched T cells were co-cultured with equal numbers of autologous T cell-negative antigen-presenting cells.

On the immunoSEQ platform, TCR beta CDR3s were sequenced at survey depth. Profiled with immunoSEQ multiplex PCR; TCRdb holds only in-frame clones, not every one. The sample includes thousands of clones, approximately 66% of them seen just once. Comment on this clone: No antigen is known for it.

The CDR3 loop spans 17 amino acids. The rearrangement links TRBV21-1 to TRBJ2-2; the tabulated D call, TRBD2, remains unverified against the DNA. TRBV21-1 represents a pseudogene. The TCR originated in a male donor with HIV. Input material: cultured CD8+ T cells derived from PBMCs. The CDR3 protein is CASSMSGLAGSGGELFF. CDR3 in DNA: TGTGCCAGCAGCATGTCGGGACTAGCGGGATCAGGCGGGGAGCTGTTTTTT.